This record concerns one T cell receptor (beta chain) sequence. This sample is drawn from a study of blood T cells in healthy people across ages. A second PCR, run for roughly 7 to 12 cycles, used a sample-barcoded 5' primer plus a J-beta primer mix. TCRdb re-called the 5' RACE reads through MiXCR, storing one row per CDR3 protein. The table shows 1.8 million or so distinct CDR3 sequences, with 30% to 40% occurring only once. V gave up 4 bases and J gave up 1 base, with 19 bases separating them. Looked up from germline, CDR1 is MNHEY and CDR2 is SVGAGI. This CDR3 region has 18 residues. Sequencing was performed on blood. This receptor was obtained from a human donor in good health. The chain links TRBV6-5 to TRBJ2-2, with a weak D call TRBD2 (5 bases). CDR3 sequence: CASSFWVPGELNTGELFF. The CDR3 coding sequence is TGTGCCAGCAGTTTTTGGGTCCCTGGGGAGTTGAACACCGGGGAGCTGTTTTTT.